The clone carrying this TCR beta chain has at least ten counts. As yet, its antigen is unknown. The data stem from a study of Graves' ophthalmopathy and Graves' hyperthyroidism. Findings and caveats of the study: Ophthalmopathy could be told apart from stable hyperthyroidism by a 13-signature model (87.88% sensitivity, around 84% specificity).

The sequenced template was RNA, covering the TCR beta CDR3 region. RT-PCR was first run with HTBI primers, then multiplex PCR in a second round. TCRdb redid the calling of the multiplex PCR reads with MiXCR, one entry per CDR3 protein. The sample shows roughly 420,000 distinct CDR3 sequences, under 25% of them seen only once. The CDR3 is 13 residues long. V was clipped by 0 bases and J by 3 bases, with 5 bases between them. Germline CDR1 reads KGHSH; CDR2 reads LQKENI. Researchers classed hyperthyroidism as stable given no ophthalmopathy within 18 months of follow-up. The PBMCs had their origin in around 9.1 ml of fresh peripheral blood.

This clonotype originated in a woman aged 18-29 years with stable Graves' hyperthyroidism. The chain links TRBV18 to TRBJ1-1; no firm D call. The sample was peripheral blood. CDR3 region: CASSPPLDTEAFF. The DNA of the CDR3 is TGTGCCAGCTCACCACCGCTGGACACTGAAGCTTTCTTT.